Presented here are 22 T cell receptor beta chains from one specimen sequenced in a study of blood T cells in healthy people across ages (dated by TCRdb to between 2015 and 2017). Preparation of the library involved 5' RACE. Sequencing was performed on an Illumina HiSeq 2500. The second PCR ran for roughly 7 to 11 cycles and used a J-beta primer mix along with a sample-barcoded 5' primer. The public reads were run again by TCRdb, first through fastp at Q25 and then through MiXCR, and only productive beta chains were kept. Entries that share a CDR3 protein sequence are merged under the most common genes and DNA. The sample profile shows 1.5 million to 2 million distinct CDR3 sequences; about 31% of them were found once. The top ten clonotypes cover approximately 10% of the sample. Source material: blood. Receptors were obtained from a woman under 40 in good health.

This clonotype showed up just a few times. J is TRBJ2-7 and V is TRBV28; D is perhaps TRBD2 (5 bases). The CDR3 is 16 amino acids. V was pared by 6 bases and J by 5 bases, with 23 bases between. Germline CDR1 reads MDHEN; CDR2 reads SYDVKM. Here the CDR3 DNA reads TGTGCCAGCAGCTCGTTCATCCGGGGTGGAAGAAACGAGCAGTACTTC. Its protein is CASSSFIRGGRNEQYF.

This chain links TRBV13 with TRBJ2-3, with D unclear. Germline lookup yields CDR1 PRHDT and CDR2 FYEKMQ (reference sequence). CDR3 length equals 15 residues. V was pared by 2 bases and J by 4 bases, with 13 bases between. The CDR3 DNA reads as TGTGCCAGCAGCTTACAGTTGGATATCGCAGATACGCAGTATTTT. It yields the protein CASSLQLDIADTQYF.

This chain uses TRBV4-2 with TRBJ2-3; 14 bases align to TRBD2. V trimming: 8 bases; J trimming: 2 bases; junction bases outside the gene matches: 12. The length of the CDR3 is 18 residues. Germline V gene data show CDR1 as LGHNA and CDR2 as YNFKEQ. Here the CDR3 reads CASGRRLAGGPNTDTQYF. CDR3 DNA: TGTGCCAGCGGCCGAAGACTAGCGGGGGGGCCTAACACAGATACGCAGTATTTT.

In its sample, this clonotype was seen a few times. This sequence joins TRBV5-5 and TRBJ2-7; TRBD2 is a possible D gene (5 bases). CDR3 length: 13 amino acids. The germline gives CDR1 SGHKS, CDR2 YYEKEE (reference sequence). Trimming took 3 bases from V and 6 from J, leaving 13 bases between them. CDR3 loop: CASSYSRESEQYF. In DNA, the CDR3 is TGTGCCAGCAGCTATTCGAGGGAGAGCGAGCAGTACTTC.

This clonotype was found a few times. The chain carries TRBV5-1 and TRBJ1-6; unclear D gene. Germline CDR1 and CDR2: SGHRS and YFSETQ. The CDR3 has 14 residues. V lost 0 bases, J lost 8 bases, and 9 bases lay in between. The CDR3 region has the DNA TGCGCCAGCAGCTTGGGAGATCTATATTCACCCCTCCACTTT. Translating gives CASSLGDLYSPLHF.

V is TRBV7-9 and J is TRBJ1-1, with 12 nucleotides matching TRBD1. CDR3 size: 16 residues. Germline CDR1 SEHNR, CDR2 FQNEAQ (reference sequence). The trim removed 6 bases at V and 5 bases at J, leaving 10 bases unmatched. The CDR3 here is CASRNSPGQGATEAFF. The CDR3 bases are TGTGCCAGCAGGAATTCACCGGGACAGGGGGCAACTGAAGCTTTCTTT.

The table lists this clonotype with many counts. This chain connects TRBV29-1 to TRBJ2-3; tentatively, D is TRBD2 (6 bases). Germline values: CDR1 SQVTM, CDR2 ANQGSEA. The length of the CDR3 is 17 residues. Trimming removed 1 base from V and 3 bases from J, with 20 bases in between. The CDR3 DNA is TGCAGCGTTGAAGCTTCGACAGTCTGGAGGGGTACAGATACGCAGTATTTT. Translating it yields CSVEASTVWRGTDTQYF.

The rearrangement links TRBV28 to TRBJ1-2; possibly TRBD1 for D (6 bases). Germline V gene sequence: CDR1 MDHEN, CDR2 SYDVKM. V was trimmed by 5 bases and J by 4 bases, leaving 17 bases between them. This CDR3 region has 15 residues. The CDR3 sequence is CASSMDPDRTYGYTF. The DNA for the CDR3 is TGTGCCAGCAGTATGGACCCTGACAGGACCTATGGCTACACCTTC.

The CDR3 DNA reads as TGTGCCAGCAGCTGGGGGGCGGACACAACCACCTACGAGCAGTACTTC. Its translation is CASSWGADTTTYEQYF. The chain combines TRBV5-6 with TRBJ2-7, with D perhaps given as TRBD1 or TRBD2 (6 bases each). Germline values: CDR1 SGHDT, CDR2 YYEEEE. CDR3 size: 16 residues. V was shortened by 3 bases and J by 2 bases, with 18 bases between the two germline ends.

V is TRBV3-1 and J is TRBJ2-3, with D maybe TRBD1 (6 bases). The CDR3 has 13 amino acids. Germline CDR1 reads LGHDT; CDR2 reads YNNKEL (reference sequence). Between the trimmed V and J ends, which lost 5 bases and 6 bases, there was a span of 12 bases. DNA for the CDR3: TGTGCCAGCAGCAGACAGGAGCTTGATACGCAGTATTTT. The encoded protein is CASSRQELDTQYF.

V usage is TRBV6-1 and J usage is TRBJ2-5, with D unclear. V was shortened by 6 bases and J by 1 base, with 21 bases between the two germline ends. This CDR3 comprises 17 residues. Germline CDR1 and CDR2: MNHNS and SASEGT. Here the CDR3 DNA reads TGTGCCAGCAGGCCCCCTGCTTATGGAAGAGCCCAAGAGACCCAGTACTTC. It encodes CASRPPAYGRAQETQYF.

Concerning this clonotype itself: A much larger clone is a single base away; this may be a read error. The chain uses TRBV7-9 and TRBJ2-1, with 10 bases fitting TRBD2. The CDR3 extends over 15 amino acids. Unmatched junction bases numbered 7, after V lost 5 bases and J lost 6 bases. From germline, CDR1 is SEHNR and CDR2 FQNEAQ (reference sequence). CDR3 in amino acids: CASSRLAGACNEQFF. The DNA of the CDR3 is TGTGCCAGCAGCCGCCTAGCGGGGGCCTGCAATGAGCAGTTCTTC.

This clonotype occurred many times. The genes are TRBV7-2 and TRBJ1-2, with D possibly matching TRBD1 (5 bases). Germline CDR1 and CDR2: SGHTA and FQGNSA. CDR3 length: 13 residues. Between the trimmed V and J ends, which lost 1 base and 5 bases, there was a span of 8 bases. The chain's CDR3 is CASSLEAGYGYTF. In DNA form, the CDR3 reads TGTGCCAGCAGCTTAGAGGCAGGGTATGGCTACACCTTC.

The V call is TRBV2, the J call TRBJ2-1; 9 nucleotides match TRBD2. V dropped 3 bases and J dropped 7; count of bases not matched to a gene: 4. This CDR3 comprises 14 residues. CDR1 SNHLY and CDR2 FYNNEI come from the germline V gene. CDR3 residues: CASSEKLAGNEQFF. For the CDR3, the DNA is TGTGCCAGCAGTGAGAAGCTAGCGGGGAATGAGCAGTTCTTC.

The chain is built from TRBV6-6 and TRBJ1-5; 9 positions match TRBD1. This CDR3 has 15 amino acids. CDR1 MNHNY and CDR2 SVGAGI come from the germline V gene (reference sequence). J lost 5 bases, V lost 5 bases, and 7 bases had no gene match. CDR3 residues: CASSHPDRGDQPQHF. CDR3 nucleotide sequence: TGTGCCAGCAGTCACCCCGACAGGGGGGATCAGCCCCAGCATTTT.

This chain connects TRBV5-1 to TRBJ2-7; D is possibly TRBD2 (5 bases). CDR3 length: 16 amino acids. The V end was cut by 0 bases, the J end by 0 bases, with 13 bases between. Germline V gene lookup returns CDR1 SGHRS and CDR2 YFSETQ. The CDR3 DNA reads TGCGCCAGCAGCTTGGTATTGTACGGGATCTCCTACGAGCAGTACTTC. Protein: CASSLVLYGISYEQYF. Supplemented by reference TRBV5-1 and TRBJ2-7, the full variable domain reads KAGVTQTPRYLIKTRGQQVTLSCSPISGHRSVSWYQQTPGQGLQFLFEYFSETQRNKGNFPGRFSGRQFSNSRSEMNVSTLELGDSALYLCASSLVLYGISYEQYFGPGTRLTVT.

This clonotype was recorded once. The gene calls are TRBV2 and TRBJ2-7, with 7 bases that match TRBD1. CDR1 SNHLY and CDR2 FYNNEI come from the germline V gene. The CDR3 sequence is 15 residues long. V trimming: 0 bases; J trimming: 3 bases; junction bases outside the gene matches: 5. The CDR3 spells CASSEAGTAYYEQYF. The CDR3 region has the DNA TGTGCCAGCAGTGAAGCCGGGACAGCCTACTACGAGCAGTACTTC.

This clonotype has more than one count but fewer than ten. The CDR3 loop reads CASSVRDREHNEQFF. Here the CDR3 DNA reads TGTGCCAGTTCCGTCCGGGACAGGGAACACAATGAGCAGTTCTTC. This sequence joins TRBV3-1 and TRBJ2-1; TRBD1 matches at 9 bases. Trimming cost V 9 bases and J 5 bases; bases outside gene matches: 11. The CDR3 is 15 amino acids. The germline CDR1 and CDR2 sequences are LGHDT and YNNKEL (reference sequence).

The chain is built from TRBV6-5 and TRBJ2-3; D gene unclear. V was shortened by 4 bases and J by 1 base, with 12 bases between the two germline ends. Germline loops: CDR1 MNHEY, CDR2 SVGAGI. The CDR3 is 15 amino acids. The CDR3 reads CASSWRQDGTDTQYF. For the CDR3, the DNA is TGTGCCAGCAGTTGGCGGCAGGACGGCACAGATACGCAGTATTTT.

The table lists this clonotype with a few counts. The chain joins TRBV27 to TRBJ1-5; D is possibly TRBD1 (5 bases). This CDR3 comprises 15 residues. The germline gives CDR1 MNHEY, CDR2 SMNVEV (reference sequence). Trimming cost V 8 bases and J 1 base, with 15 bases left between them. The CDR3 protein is CASGTTDLSNQPQHF. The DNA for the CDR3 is TGTGCCAGCGGAACGACAGATTTAAGCAATCAGCCCCAGCATTTT.

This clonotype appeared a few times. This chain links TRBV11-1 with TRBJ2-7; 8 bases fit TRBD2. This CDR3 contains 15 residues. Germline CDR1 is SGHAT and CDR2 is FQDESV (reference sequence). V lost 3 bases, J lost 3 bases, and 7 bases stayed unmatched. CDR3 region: CASSLTRGGGYEQYF. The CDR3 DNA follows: TGTGCCAGCAGCTTGACACGGGGGGGAGGCTACGAGCAGTACTTC.

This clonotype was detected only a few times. The CDR3 region has the DNA TGTGCCAGCAGCCGACAGGGTTTCAACAATGAGCAGTTCTTC. Its protein is CASSRQGFNNEQFF. The chain is built from TRBV3-1 and TRBJ2-1; 7 bases align to TRBD1. Germline V gene sequence: CDR1 LGHDT, CDR2 YNNKEL (reference sequence). The CDR3 consists of 14 residues. J was trimmed by 5 bases and V by 4 bases; bases with no gene match: 5.